The 30 T cell receptor beta chains in this list originate from one sample, sequenced in a study of identical twins (dated by TCRdb to the mid-2010s). Receptors were amplified or captured by 5' RACE. TCRdb names Illumina HiSeq 2000 as the instrument used. TCRdb cleaned the public reads at Q25 with fastp, built clones with MiXCR and kept in-frame beta chains. A single entry per CDR3 protein holds the most common genes and DNA from its merged rows. Recorded for this sample are roughly 350,000 distinct CDR3 sequences; around 9.7% of them occurred a single time. The ten largest account for 8% to 10% of the sample. Sequenced: naive T cells sorted from blood. Interpreted using the paper, the cell subset or site label stands for: cells isolated with a human naive T-cell isolation kit. Every receptor here comes from a woman aged 50 to 60 in good health.

The chain combines TRBV10-2 with TRBJ2-7, with D uncertain. With 3 bases removed from V and 5 bases from J, the gap between germline ends came to 8 bases. The CDR3 runs to 12 residues. Germline V gene data show CDR1 as WSHSY and CDR2 as SAAADI. CDR3 in DNA: TGCGCCAGCAGTGAAAGGTTCCACGAGCAGTACGTC. It translates to CASSERFHEQYV.

This clonotype was counted ten times or more. The chain uses TRBV20-1 and TRBJ1-5; the D gene is possibly TRBD1 (5 bases). The CDR3 spans 13 residues. The V end was cut by 1 base, the J end by 6 bases, with 10 bases between. Germline-derived CDR1 and CDR2 are DFQATT and SNEGSKA (reference sequence). The CDR3 DNA follows: TGCAGTGCTAGAGTTACAGGAGGTCAGCCCCAGCATTTT. This gives the protein CSARVTGGQPQHF.

This clonotype showed up many times. V gene TRBV5-1 combines with J gene TRBJ2-3, with TRBD2 as a possible D gene (6 bases). The CDR3 is 16 residues long. CDR1 SGHRS and CDR2 YFSETQ come from the germline V gene. V was shortened by 5 bases and J by 1 base, with 17 bases between the two germline ends. The CDR3 nucleotides are TGCGCCAGCAGAGGGACTTTCGCCCAAGGCACAGATACGCAGTATTTT. Translated, it gives CASRGTFAQGTDTQYF.

This clonotype has more than one count but fewer than ten. This chain uses TRBV30 with TRBJ2-5; D is undetermined. Per the germline V gene, CDR1 is GTSNPN and CDR2 is SVGIG (reference sequence). The length of the CDR3 is 12 residues. Deletions cut 0 bases from V and 7 bases from J, with 9 bases between. For the CDR3, the DNA is TGTGCCTGGAGTGTACAGCTTCGGACCCAGTACTTC. It specifies CAWSVQLRTQYF.

This clonotype turned up a few times. The chain employs TRBV12-3 or TRBV12-4 and TRBJ2-4, with 7 bases aligning to TRBD1. Trimming took 4 bases from V and 1 from J; bases not matched to a gene: 10. CDR3 length equals 17 residues. Written as DNA, the CDR3 is TGTGCCAGCAGTTCTGCTTTACAGGGGATCGCCAAAAACATTCAGTACTTC. It codes for CASSSALQGIAKNIQYF.

The chain links TRBV4-2 to TRBJ2-4; a possible D gene is TRBD2 (7 bases). V lost 3 bases to trimming and J lost 8 bases, with 14 bases between them. The CDR3 runs to 14 residues. Looked up from germline, CDR1 is LGHNA and CDR2 is YNFKEQ. CDR3 DNA sequence: TGTGCCAGCAGCCAGAGGGGGGGGAGGGACATTCAGTACTTC. Translating it yields CASSQRGGRDIQYF.

Many counts were recorded for this clonotype. V gene TRBV20-1 combines with J gene TRBJ2-5, with TRBD1 matching over 7 bases. The CDR3 has 12 amino acids. Trimming took 6 bases from V and 3 from J; bases not matched to a gene: 4. The germline V gene has CDR1 DFQATT and CDR2 SNEGSKA (reference sequence). The CDR3 spells CSAAGTEETQYF. The CDR3 DNA reads TGCAGTGCGGCCGGGACAGAAGAGACCCAGTACTTC.

The rearrangement joins TRBV12-3 or TRBV12-4 to TRBJ1-4; D perhaps matches TRBD1 (6 bases). This CDR3 region has 15 residues. Trimming removed 7 bases at V and 7 bases at J, with 19 bases between. CDR3 region: CASNFNQGSGEKLFF. The CDR3 DNA reads as TGTGCCAGCAACTTTAATCAGGGGTCGGGTGAAAAACTGTTTTTT.

This clonotype was found many times. The chain has TRBV20-1 and TRBJ2-3; 10 bases are shared with TRBD2. The CDR3 is 16 residues long. After removal of 4 bases from V and 4 bases from J, the junction contained 11 bases not matched to a gene. Germline CDR1 reads DFQATT; CDR2 reads SNEGSKA (reference sequence). CDR3 in amino acids: CSAIPLAGVSSDTQYF. The DNA for the CDR3 is TGCAGTGCTATACCCCTAGCGGGAGTTTCCTCAGATACGCAGTATTTT.

The chain joins TRBV7-8 to TRBJ2-1; D is ambiguous. Trimming took off 5 bases at V and 7 bases at J, with 15 bases between the two ends. This CDR3 is built from 14 residues. Germline V gives CDR1 SGHVS, CDR2 FQNEAQ. The CDR3 loop reads CASSPVETSNEQFF. CDR3 sequence (DNA): TGTGCCAGCAGCCCCGTTGAGACCTCTAATGAGCAGTTCTTC.

The sample holds a few counts of this clonotype. The chain recombines TRBV2 with TRBJ2-2, with D maybe TRBD2 (5 bases). Per the germline V gene, CDR1 is SNHLY and CDR2 is FYNNEI. The CDR3 has 16 amino acids. With 6 bases removed from V and 4 bases from J, the gap between germline ends came to 18 bases. The CDR3 DNA sequence: TGTGCCAGCAGAGGGCGGGCTACTCGTGGCACCGGGGAGCTGTTTTTT. Amino acid sequence: CASRGRATRGTGELFF.

This clonotype was detected only a few times. V gene TRBV29-1 combines with J gene TRBJ1-4; 12 nucleotides line up with TRBD1. The CDR3 contains 17 residues. Looked up from germline, CDR1 is SQVTM and CDR2 is ANQGSEA. The V segment lost 5 bases and the J segment 10 bases; nucleotides outside the gene matches: 17. CDR3 DNA: TGCAGCGTTAACCCCTCCGGGACAGGGGGCGAGTTTGGAAAACTGTTTTTT. Translating gives CSVNPSGTGGEFGKLFF.

The rearrangement joins TRBV6-6 to TRBJ2-1; 7 bases match TRBD2. The CDR3 spans 14 residues. Germline values: CDR1 MNHNY, CDR2 SVGAGI (reference sequence). J was trimmed by 6 bases and V by 8 bases; bases with no gene match: 10. This CDR3 reads CASHATSRVNEQFF. CDR3 nucleotides: TGTGCCAGCCACGCGACTAGCCGTGTCAATGAGCAGTTCTTC.

The V and J genes are TRBV7-9 and TRBJ2-7, with D unclear. Germline V lookup: CDR1 SEHNR, CDR2 FQNEAQ (reference sequence). With 2 bases removed from V and 7 bases from J, the gap between germline ends came to 12 bases. This CDR3 comprises 13 residues. CDR3 region: CASSLMTTDEQYF. In DNA form, the CDR3 reads TGTGCCAGCAGCTTAATGACGACGGATGAGCAGTACTTC.

This clonotype was observed many times. The J gene is TRBJ2-7, the V gene TRBV6-5, with TRBD1 as a possible D gene (6 bases). Trimming cost V 2 bases and J 2 bases, with 10 bases left between them. The CDR3 is made up of 14 amino acids. Germline loops: CDR1 MNHEY, CDR2 SVGAGI. The CDR3, as DNA: TGTGCCAGCAGTTACGGGGCAGGGGCCTACGAGCAGTACGTC. It codes for CASSYGAGAYEQYV.

The table lists this clonotype with many counts. The chain combines TRBV29-1 with TRBJ2-5; tentative D call: TRBD1 (6 bases). Between the trimmed V and J ends, which lost 6 bases and 2 bases, there was a span of 13 bases. This CDR3 is built from 13 residues. The germline V gene encodes CDR1 SQVTM and CDR2 ANQGSEA. The DNA of the CDR3 is TGCAGCGTGCAAGACAGGTTTCAAGAGACCCAGTACTTC. This encodes CSVQDRFQETQYF.

This sequence joins TRBV25-1 and TRBJ2-1; 7 nucleotides agree with TRBD2. CDR1 is MGHDK and CDR2 is SYGVNS in the germline V gene. The CDR3 totals 17 residues. V shed 0 bases, J shed 0 bases, and the junction held 5 bases outside the gene matches. In DNA form, the CDR3 reads TGTGCCAGCAGTGAATATCTAGCGGAGAGCTCCTACAATGAGCAGTTCTTC. Translating it yields CASSEYLAESSYNEQFF.

The V and J genes are TRBV6-1 and TRBJ2-3; TRBD2 matches 8 bases. CDR3 length: 16 residues. The V segment lost 4 bases and the J segment 1 base; nucleotides outside the gene matches: 7. The V gene's germline CDR1 is MNHNS and CDR2 SASEGT. CDR3 sequence reads: CASSGSGTSGTDTQYF. In DNA, the CDR3 is TGTGCCAGCAGTGGATCCGGGACTAGTGGCACAGATACGCAGTATTTT.

This clonotype was recorded many times. The chain links TRBV2 to TRBJ2-1; 8 bases are shared with TRBD1. Germline CDR1 is SNHLY and CDR2 is FYNNEI. The CDR3 sequence is 18 residues long. The ends lost 6 bases at V and 5 bases at J; junction bases unmatched: 18. The CDR3 reads CASSPDRGWAIFDNEQFF. CDR3 in DNA: TGTGCCAGCAGCCCTGACAGGGGTTGGGCTATATTCGACAATGAGCAGTTCTTC.

The gene calls are TRBV7-3 and TRBJ2-3; D is ambiguous. The CDR3 covers 11 residues. With 4 bases removed from V and 7 bases from J, the gap between germline ends came to 6 bases. Per germline, CDR1 SGHTA and CDR2 FQGTGA. CDR3 coding DNA: TGTGCCAGCAGCTCTGGTTATACGCAGTATTTT. Translating gives CASSSGYTQYF. Drawing the rest from reference TRBV7-3 and TRBJ2-3, the complete variable domain is GAGVSQTPSNKVTEKGKYVELRCDPISGHTALYWYRQSLGQGPEFLIYFQGTGAADDSGLPNDRFFAVRPEGSVSTLKIQRTERGDSAVYLCASSSGYTQYFGPGTRLTVL.

This clonotype showed up just a few times. This chain uses TRBV13 with TRBJ2-7; D uncertain. The length of the CDR3 is 15 residues. V lost 2 bases and J lost 1, with 12 bases in between. The germline V gene has CDR1 PRHDT and CDR2 FYEKMQ (reference sequence). The CDR3 protein is CASSLRVVGSYEQYV. As DNA, the CDR3 is TGTGCCAGCAGCTTACGGGTAGTGGGGTCCTACGAGCAGTACGTC.

This clonotype was recorded at least ten times. This chain joins TRBV7-6 and TRBJ2-3; D may be TRBD2 (7 bases). The V gene lost 8 bases and the J gene lost 6 bases, with 33 bases spanning the gap. CDR1 SGHVS and CDR2 FNYEAQ come from the germline V gene. The CDR3 length is 19 residues. For the CDR3, the DNA is TGTGCCAGCGCGGGGGCTAGCCATGCCCTCCAGATAGCGATGGATACGCAGTATTTT. Translation: CASAGASHALQIAMDTQYF.

This clonotype was detected many times. The chain is built from TRBV12-3 or TRBV12-4 and TRBJ1-6, with TRBD1 matching 7 bases. The V and J ends lost 6 bases and 13 bases, in that order; junction bases with no gene match: 6. This CDR3 has 12 amino acids. Written as DNA, the CDR3 is TGTGCCAGCAGCACTAGACAGGGCCCCCTCCACTTT. As protein: CASSTRQGPLHF.

At least ten counts were recorded for this clonotype. The CDR3 reads CASSLAESGFGELFF. The CDR3 DNA reads as TGCGCCAGCAGCTTGGCCGAGAGTGGGTTCGGGGAGCTGTTTTTT. The rearrangement uses TRBV5-1 and TRBJ2-2, with no clear D. Trimming removed 0 bases at V and 7 bases at J, with 13 bases between. The CDR3 is 15 residues long. Germline assignment: CDR1 SGHRS and CDR2 YFSETQ.

At least ten counts were recorded for this clonotype. The V and J genes are TRBV12-3 or TRBV12-4 and TRBJ2-7, with D maybe TRBD2 (6 bases). Trimming took off 4 bases at V and 2 bases at J, with 18 bases between the two ends. The CDR3 is 16 residues long. The CDR3 here is CASSSLFWRETYEQYF. In nucleotides, the CDR3 is TGTGCCAGCAGTTCCCTATTCTGGCGGGAAACCTACGAGCAGTACTTC.

This clonotype came up a few times. The chain couples TRBV5-1 to TRBJ2-3; D uncertain. Per the germline V gene, CDR1 is SGHRS and CDR2 is YFSETQ. The V gene lost 4 bases and the J gene lost 5 bases, with 17 bases spanning the gap. The CDR3 is 15 residues long. CDR3 sequence reads: CASSPSFSGLDTQYF. The DNA for the CDR3 is TGCGCCAGCAGCCCGAGTTTCTCGGGTCTAGATACGCAGTATTTT.

The chain carries TRBV7-2 and TRBJ1-1; no reliable D call. Germline CDR1 is SGHTA and CDR2 is FQGNSA. The length of the CDR3 is 13 residues. The V and J ends lost 3 bases and 2 bases respectively, with 7 bases between them. The CDR3 region is CASSFEYNTEAFF. Written as DNA, the CDR3 is TGTGCCAGCAGCTTCGAATATAACACTGAAGCTTTCTTT.

In this sample, this clonotype turned up once. One end of the junction fails to match germline, which may point to a read error. The V and J genes are TRBV29-1 and TRBJ1-2; D might be TRBD1 (6 bases). Germline V gives CDR1 SQVTM, CDR2 ANQGSEA. CDR3 length: 11 residues. The CDR3 is CSARTEVGYPF. The CDR3 DNA follows: TGCAGCGCACGGACAGAGGTTGGCTACCCCTTC. Based on the CDR3 plus reference TRBV29-1 and TRBJ1-2, the full variable domain is SAVISQKPSRDICQRGTSLTIQCQVDSQVTMMFWYRQQPGQSLTLIATANQGSEATYESGFVIDKFPISRPNLTFSTLTVSNMSPEDSSIYLCSARTEVGYPFGSGTRLTVV.

This chain links TRBV7-9 with TRBJ2-5, with TRBD2 matching over 9 bases. V was pared by 0 bases and J by 3 bases, with 8 bases of the junction left unmatched. This CDR3 contains 17 residues. CDR1 and CDR2 from the germline V gene are SEHNR and FQNEAQ (reference sequence). CDR3 nucleotides: TGTGCCAGCAGCTTAGCACCCCCGGGACTAGCAGAAGAGACCCAGTACTTC. As protein: CASSLAPPGLAEETQYF.

The table lists this clonotype with a few counts. The chain recombines TRBV28 with TRBJ1-1, with 8 bases identical to TRBD1. With 7 bases clipped from V and 10 bases from J, the junction kept 8 bases outside the gene matches. CDR1 MDHEN and CDR2 SYDVKM come from the germline V gene. CDR3 length: 12 residues. The CDR3 bases are TGTGCCAGCAAACGACAGGGGTCGGGAGCTTTCTTT. This sequence encodes CASKRQGSGAFF.